The next 18 T cell receptor beta chains were all read from a single sample in a study of Graves' ophthalmopathy and Graves' hyperthyroidism. The authors amplified TCR beta CDR3 regions, and they did so from RNA transcripts for repertoire sequencing. First-round RT-PCR relied on HTBI primers, and a second-round multiplex PCR came next. TCRdb itself ran the multiplex PCR reads through MiXCR, one entry per CDR3 protein. The data contain approximately 1.2 million distinct CDR3 sequences, about 38% of them singletons. The sequenced sample was peripheral blood or thyroid tissue (not recorded which). All receptors derive from an adult man with Graves' hyperthyroidism.

V gene TRBV25-1 combines with J gene TRBJ1-4, with D perhaps TRBD1 (5 bases). Trimming cost V 6 bases and J 13 bases, with 18 bases left between them. Germline V gene sequence: CDR1 MGHDK, CDR2 SYGVNS. CDR3 length: 13 residues. The CDR3 reads CASSADLSGTLFF. The CDR3 DNA follows: TGTGCCAGCAGCGCCGACCTGTCCGGGACACTGTTTTTT.

This clonotype was detected many times. J is TRBJ1-1 and V is TRBV6-5; D possibly corresponds to TRBD1 (5 bases). The germline V gene has CDR1 MNHEY and CDR2 SVGAGI. The germline V and J ends were trimmed by 6 bases and 1 base, with 12 bases remaining between them. This CDR3 has 14 amino acids. DNA for the CDR3: TGTGCCAGCAGCTCGGGGCGGACGAACACTGAAGCTTTCTTT. Protein product: CASSSGRTNTEAFF.

This clonotype has a count of ten or more. The chain uses TRBV29-1 and TRBJ1-1; TRBD1 aligns across 10 bases. Germline V gene sequence: CDR1 SQVTM, CDR2 ANQGSEA. V lost 7 bases to trimming and J lost 3 bases; unmatched junction nucleotides: 5. This CDR3 is 13 amino acids long. CDR3 loop: CSAPDRGDTEAFF. CDR3 bases: TGCAGCGCCCCGGACAGGGGGGACACTGAAGCTTTCTTT.

This clonotype was counted a single time. The chain joins TRBV12-3 or TRBV12-4 to TRBJ1-2, with TRBD1 as a possible D gene (6 bases). V dropped 1 base and J dropped 8 bases, with 14 bases sitting between them. This CDR3 comprises 14 residues. CDR3 sequence reads: CASSLVGRGVGYTF. The CDR3, as DNA: TGTGCCAGCAGTTTAGTAGGCAGGGGAGTCGGCTACACCTTC.

This chain joins TRBV4-3 and TRBJ2-7, with D tentatively TRBD2 (7 bases). The germline V and J ends were trimmed by 2 bases and 5 bases, with 16 bases remaining between them. There are 15 residues in the CDR3. Per germline, CDR1 LGHNA and CDR2 YSLEER. The CDR3 is CASSQTRGQGHEQYF. The CDR3 coding sequence is TGCGCCAGCAGCCAAACGCGGGGGCAGGGCCACGAGCAGTACTTC.

This clonotype has a count of ten or more. V and J are TRBV15 and TRBJ1-3; D gene ambiguous. CDR1 LNHNV and CDR2 YYDKDF come from the germline V gene (reference sequence). Trimming pared 0 bases from V and 0 bases from J, leaving 3 bases between. The CDR3 is 14 residues long. CDR3 nucleotide sequence: TGTGCCACCAGCAGAGACAGCTCTGGAAACACCATATATTTT. This encodes CATSRDSSGNTIYF.

About this clonotype: This may be a read error: a much more frequent sequence differs by one nucleotide. The chain joins TRBV19 to TRBJ2-7, with 7 positions matching TRBD1. This CDR3 spans 15 amino acids. CDR1 LNHDA and CDR2 SQIVND come from the germline V gene (reference sequence). With V trimmed by 6 bases and J by 2 bases, 10 bases remained unmatched. CDR3 region: CASSRTTGSTYEQYF. In nucleotides, the CDR3 is TGTGCCAGTAGCCGGACGACAGGGTCTACCTACGAGCAGTACTTC.

This chain uses TRBV20-1 with TRBJ2-7, with a weak D call TRBD2 (6 bases). Germline V gene sequence: CDR1 DFQATT, CDR2 SNEGSKA (reference sequence). This CDR3 is built from 14 residues. The ends were cut back, 3 bases at V and 2 bases at J, with 14 bases in the middle. The CDR3 nucleotides are TGCAGTGCTAGGCGGGGCAGGGTCCCCTACGAGCAGTACTTC. Translation: CSARRGRVPYEQYF.

The table lists this clonotype with many counts. The rearrangement links TRBV15 to TRBJ1-6, with D uncertain. The CDR3 totals 15 residues. CDR1 and CDR2 from the germline V gene are LNHNV and YYDKDF (reference sequence). With 1 base removed from V and 10 bases from J, the gap between germline ends came to 14 bases. In DNA form, the CDR3 reads TGTGCCACCAGCAGAGCGACCCTAACCGACTCACCCCTCCACTTT. This gives the protein CATSRATLTDSPLHF.

This clonotype was detected a few times. The chain uses TRBV5-8 and TRBJ1-6; D possibly corresponds to TRBD1 (5 bases). V was trimmed by 4 bases and J by 7 bases, leaving 15 bases between them. The CDR3 spans 15 residues. Per germline, CDR1 SGHTS and CDR2 YDEGEE. CDR3 nucleotide sequence: TGTGCCAGCAGCCAGCAGGGCAGAAGAAATTCACCCCTCCACTTT. Protein sequence: CASSQQGRRNSPLHF.

This clonotype appeared many times. The gene calls are TRBV7-2 and TRBJ1-2; TRBD1 might be the D (5 bases). The CDR3 sequence is 12 residues long. Germline CDR1 SGHTA, CDR2 FQGNSA. V was shortened by 4 bases and J by 8 bases, with 11 bases between the two germline ends. The CDR3 DNA reads as TGTGCCAGCAGCTCTGACAGACTAGGCTACACCTTC. This codes for CASSSDRLGYTF.

This clonotype was seen ten or more times. The chain links TRBV10-3 to TRBJ2-5; possible D gene TRBD2, 7 bases. The CDR3 is 14 residues long. Between the trimmed V and J ends, which lost 10 bases and 4 bases, there was a span of 19 bases. CDR1 ENHRY and CDR2 SYGVKD come from the germline V gene. CDR3 bases: TGTGCCAGTGGGACGGGGAGGGGGTCAGAGACCCAGTACTTC. It encodes CASGTGRGSETQYF.

CDR3 in DNA: TGTGCCAGCAGTGCTTTTACAGGGAATGAAAAACTGTTTTTT. Protein sequence: CASSAFTGNEKLFF. J is TRBJ1-4 and V is TRBV2; D perhaps matches TRBD1 (6 bases). CDR3 length: 14 amino acids. Deletions cut 4 bases from V and 5 bases from J, with 11 bases between. Germline values: CDR1 SNHLY, CDR2 FYNNEI. Full variable domain (outside the CDR3, taken from reference TRBV2 and TRBJ1-4): EPEVTQTPSHQVTQMGQEVILRCVPISNHLYFYWYRQILGQKVEFLVSFYNNEISEKSEIFDDQFSVERPDGSNFTLKIRSTKLEDSAMYFCASSAFTGNEKLFFGSGTQLSVL.

This clonotype was seen at least ten times. The V call is TRBV12-3 or TRBV12-4, the J call TRBJ2-7, with D unresolved. This CDR3 spans 11 amino acids. V gave up 5 bases and J gave up 6 bases, with 8 bases separating them. The CDR3: CASSKGLEQYF. In DNA form, the CDR3 reads TGTGCCAGCAGTAAAGGTCTCGAGCAGTACTTC.

Note on this clonotype: A clone one base away is much larger, so this may be a read error. J is TRBJ1-3 and V is TRBV9; 7 nucleotides align to TRBD1. The CDR3 extends over 15 amino acids. V lost 5 bases to trimming and J lost 2 bases; unmatched junction nucleotides: 7. Germline CDR1 is SGDLS and CDR2 is YYNGEE. The CDR3 sequence: CASSPTGYPGNTIYF. Written as DNA, the CDR3 is TGTGCCAGCAGTCCGACAGGGTACCCTGGAAACACCATATATTTT.

The DNA of the CDR3 is TGCGCCAGCAGCTTCAAGTGGGACAAGGGATTAGGTGGCTACACCTTC. Its translation is CASSFKWDKGLGGYTF. The chain links TRBV5-1 to TRBJ1-2; D is possibly TRBD1 (6 bases). Germline assignment: CDR1 SGHRS and CDR2 YFSETQ. CDR3 length equals 16 residues. Trimming took off 2 bases at V and 7 bases at J, with 21 bases between the two ends.

This clonotype has at least ten counts. The rearrangement uses TRBV7-6 and TRBJ2-7; TRBD2 agrees at 7 bases. J was trimmed by 7 bases and V by 4 bases; bases with no gene match: 10. The CDR3 totals 14 residues. Per the germline V gene, CDR1 is SGHVS and CDR2 is FNYEAQ. The CDR3 region is CASSSTGEGREQYF. The CDR3 region has the DNA TGTGCCAGCAGCTCGACGGGGGAGGGTAGGGAGCAGTACTTC.

This clonotype was seen ten or more times. The gene calls are TRBV7-2 and TRBJ2-7; D possibly matches TRBD1 or TRBD2 (5 bases each). Germline loops: CDR1 SGHTA, CDR2 FQGNSA. With 6 bases removed from V and 3 bases from J, the gap between germline ends came to 18 bases. CDR3 length equals 15 residues. The CDR3 reads CASSPLPGPHYEQYF. CDR3 sequence (DNA): TGTGCCAGCAGTCCATTACCGGGACCCCACTACGAGCAGTACTTC.